This T cell receptor beta chain was captured by sequencing in a study of blood T cell repertoires in COVID-19. Germline V gives CDR1 SGHRS, CDR2 YFSETQ. The CDR3 has 16 amino acids. V dropped 3 bases and J dropped 5 bases, with 17 bases sitting between them. Sequencing used immunoSEQ multiplex PCR; TCRdb keeps in-frame clones, though not all of them. The sample yields some 400,000 clones, around nine tenths seen once. The receptor comes from a human donor in a cohort sampled during active COVID-19. The sequenced sample consisted of peripheral blood. This chain uses TRBV5-1 with TRBJ2-2, with D perhaps matching TRBD2 (6 bases). The CDR3 DNA is TGCGCCAGCAGCTCCGAAGACGGGAGATGGACCGGGGAGCTGTTTTTT. It specifies CASSSEDGRWTGELFF. The whole variable domain, filled in from reference TRBV5-1 and TRBJ2-2, reads KAGVTQTPRYLIKTRGQQVTLSCSPISGHRSVSWYQQTPGQGLQFLFEYFSETQRNKGNFPGRFSGRQFSNSRSEMNVSTLELGDSALYLCASSSEDGRWTGELFFGEGSRLTVL.